The clone carrying this T cell receptor (beta chain) was seen a few times. Unique molecular identifiers were linked by the library to individual cDNA molecules. TCRdb reprocessed the RACE reads via MiXCR and lists one record per CDR3 protein. Counted here are 300,000 to 400,000 distinct CDR3 sequences, 5% to 6.5% occurring once; the ten biggest clones make up about 2.5%. Indicated time point: pre-sensitization, week 0. Treatment given: therapeutic diphenylcyclopropenone sensitization with weekly scalp DPC. Suited to DPC and affected by alopecia, the donors ranged from 18 to 70 years old. This specimen comes from a study of human T cells and chemical hapten exposure. Study-wide context: A patient group, mainly female, showed alopecia areata, totalis or universalis.

Here the sequenced sample was whole blood, taken in connection with sensitization to the hapten diphenylcyclopropenone (DPC). The TCR comes from a woman aged 45-59 years with alopecia areata. Some clones in this sample may be carry-over from other donors' samples.

DNA for the CDR3: TGTGCCACCGGACAGGGGGACCCCGAGGGAGGTCAGCCCCAGCATTTT. This translates into CATGQGDPEGGQPQHF. The chain links TRBV10-3 to TRBJ1-5, with TRBD1 matching over 10 bases. V was pared by 10 bases and J by 6 bases, with 15 bases of the junction left unmatched. This CDR3 contains 16 residues. The germline V gene encodes CDR1 ENHRY and CDR2 SYGVKD.